The sequence of this T cell receptor (beta chain) was determined in a study of T cells after yellow fever vaccination (dated by TCRdb to between 2017 and 2020). Background on the whole study: Libraries from fractions with low cell numbers were prepared with the SMART-Seq v4 Ultra Low Input RNA kit. Bulk TCR alpha and beta repertoires were sequenced longitudinally to track T-cell clones before and after primary and booster YFV17D yellow fever vaccination. Two healthy male donors made up the cohort, one aged 18 to 30 years and the other aged 30 to 40 years. Blood samples were taken at several timepoints before and after primary and secondary immunization, and bulk PBMC replicates and cell subsets were isolated. The full study reports these points: A small fraction of clonotypes showed up in both the CD4 and CD8 compartments, probably as a result of convergent recombination. The secondary T-cell response was weaker than the primary response but faster, peaking on day 5 instead of day 15. FACS-sorted repertoires could contain abundant contaminating clonotypes from the bulk population, so computational filtering was required. Because the study included only a couple of donors, the extent to which the findings can be generalized is limited. Most clones expanded after primary vaccination (96% of CD4 and 88% of CD8) were re-detected after the booster, suggesting that broad memory maintenance occurred.

Trimmed from V: 6 bases; trimmed from J: 9 bases; junction bases lacking a gene match: 6. Reading the germline V gene gives CDR1 SGDLS and CDR2 YYNGEE. Taken from cysteine to phenylalanine, the CDR3 has 13 residues. Only the CDR3 DNA stays, 39 bases, in frame from base 1. Per the publication, the treatment or condition label means: live attenuated yellow fever vaccine strain. Two biological replicates of bulk PBMCs were collected at each blood-draw timepoint. A standard Ficoll-Paque protocol was used to isolate PBMCs from peripheral blood. TriZol was used to extract RNA from bulk PBMCs, from CD4 and CD8 fractions, and from dextramer-positive and dextramer-negative fractions. This clonotype was detected many times. Its antigen target is currently unknown. Per-base quality was not reported, and no clone a single base away is much larger than it. Instrument on record: Illumina NovaSeq 6000. TCR cDNA was made using 5'RACE template switching, a step that added a universal primer site and unique molecular identifiers. Priming of cDNA synthesis was performed from both the TCR alpha and TCR beta constant segments. Library amplification used two PCR steps, and the second PCR step added sample barcodes and sequencing adapters. Libraries were sequenced on Illumina HiSeq 2500 (2x100 bp) or NovaSeq (2x150 bp). The authors processed their data as follows. MIGEC handled demultiplexing of reads and collapsing into UMI consensus sequences, while MiXCR performed V(D)J alignment. Vaccine-responding clonotypes were defined with edgeR using replicate PBMC samples, requiring FDR below 0.01 and a log2 fold change above 5 up to day 15. CD4 or CD8 identity was assigned to each bulk clonotype according to whether the clonotype was present at higher abundance in the sequenced CD4 repertoire or the sequenced CD8 repertoire. The raw public reads went through TCRdb reprocessing: fastp at Q25, MiXCR clone calling, in-frame beta chains kept. Identical CDR3 protein sequences are pooled into one entry, listed with their most common genes and DNA. The V and J calls and clone size are TCRdb's, not the authors'. The sample table lists 250,000 to 350,000 distinct CDR3 sequences, approximately 4% of them with a count of one. The ten most abundant clones make up approximately 19% of the sample.

Source: PBMCs, taken 15 days after the yellow fever booster vaccination. The source of this sequence is a man in his late teens or twenties who received the YFV17D yellow fever vaccine. The V and J segments used are TRBV9 and TRBJ2-1; 10 bases in the junction line up with TRBD2. The DNA sequence follows: TGTGCCAGCACAGCGGGGGGGACCGCTGAGCAGTTCTTC. Translated, this is CASTAGGTAEQFF.